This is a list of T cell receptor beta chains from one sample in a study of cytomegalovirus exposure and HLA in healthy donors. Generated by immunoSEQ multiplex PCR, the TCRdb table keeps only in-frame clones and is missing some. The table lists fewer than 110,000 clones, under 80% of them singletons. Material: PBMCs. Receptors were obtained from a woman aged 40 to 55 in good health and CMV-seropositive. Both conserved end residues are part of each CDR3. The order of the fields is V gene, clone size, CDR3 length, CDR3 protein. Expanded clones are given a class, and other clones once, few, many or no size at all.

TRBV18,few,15,CASSSDRGGSYEQYF
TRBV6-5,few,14,CASSGGGSNQPQHF
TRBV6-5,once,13,CASSYSGRAEAFF
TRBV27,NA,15,CASSKDRQYQEGYTF
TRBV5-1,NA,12,CASSLTDRGYTF
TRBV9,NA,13,CASTGTSGGEQFF
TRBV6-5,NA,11,CASSFQDTQYF
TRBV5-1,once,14,CASSLVGQSYEQYF
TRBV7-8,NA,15,CASSTGLDPSYEQYF
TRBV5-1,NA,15,CASSLTRDYNSPLHF
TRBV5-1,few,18,CASSLDGQGRYLNTEAFF
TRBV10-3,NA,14,CAISGADVNYGYTF
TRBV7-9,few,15,CASSTPGTGGTPLHF
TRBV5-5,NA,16,CASSFTSGGSRYEQYF
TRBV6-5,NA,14,CASSRPDREKGYTF
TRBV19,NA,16,CASSIEGAGRGQPQHF
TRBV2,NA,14,CASSWTGSNQPQHF
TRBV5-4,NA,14,CASTLRGPGGELFF
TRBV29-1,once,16,CSVSVGQGGSGNTIYF
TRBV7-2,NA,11,CASRLQETQYF
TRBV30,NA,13,CAWSATGYTEAFF
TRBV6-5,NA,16,CASSSRDRGDTGELFF
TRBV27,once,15,CASSFQNRVNTEAFF
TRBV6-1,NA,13,CASSAGQLQPQHF
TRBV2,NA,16,CASSEARNRGLYEQYF
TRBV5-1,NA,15,CASSLARQLQETQYF
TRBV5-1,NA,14,CASSLPTENYGYTF
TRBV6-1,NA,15,CASSETSGGQETQYF
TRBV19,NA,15,CASSRGTGSSYEQYF
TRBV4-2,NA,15,CASSPTTGLEEGYTF
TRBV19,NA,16,CASSIDDLGPPYGYTF